One and the same sample provided the 15 T cell receptor beta chains below, sequenced in a study of T cell changes during pregnancy in multiple sclerosis. This table comes from immunoSEQ multiplex PCR, and its TCRdb copy is limited to in-frame clones, with some not included. The sample has some 27,000 clones, about 91% seen once. Sequenced here: CD4+ T cells from peripheral blood mononuclear cells, sampled in the second trimester of pregnancy. These receptor sequences come from a female donor with multiple sclerosis, enrolled in a pregnancy study.

CDR3 coding DNA: TGTGCCAGCAGCTTAAATAGCGGGGGGGCCGATGAGACCCAGTACTTC. It encodes CASSLNSGGADETQYF. The chain uses TRBV7-3 and TRBJ2-5; 11 bases are shared with TRBD2. The V segment lost 1 base and the J segment 5 bases; nucleotides outside the gene matches: 6. Looked up from germline, CDR1 is SGHTA and CDR2 is FQGTGA. This CDR3 has 16 amino acids.

Only a few counts were recorded for this clone. J is TRBJ2-7 and V is TRBV5-6; 12 nucleotides line up with TRBD1. Germline V CDR1 and CDR2: SGHDT, YYEEEE. V was pared by 3 bases and J by 7 bases, with 11 bases of the junction left unmatched. The CDR3 runs 16 residues. Here the CDR3 DNA reads TGTGCCAGCAGCTCTTACTCCGGGACAGGGGGCGGTGAGCAGTACTTC. Encoded protein: CASSSYSGTGGGEQYF.

V and J are TRBV18 and TRBJ2-1; 8 nucleotides agree with TRBD2. Trimming took 2 bases from V and 6 from J; bases not matched to a gene: 15. Germline values: CDR1 KGHSH, CDR2 LQKENI. This CDR3 is built from 18 residues. CDR3 sequence reads: CASSPRPRSGLVGNEQFF. In nucleotides, the CDR3 is TGTGCCAGCTCACCAAGGCCTCGTTCGGGACTAGTGGGCAATGAGCAGTTCTTC.

V usage is TRBV5-1 and J usage is TRBJ2-6, with D possibly being TRBD2 (6 bases). The CDR3 length is 16 residues. Germline V gene data show CDR1 as SGHRS and CDR2 as YFSETQ. V was clipped by 3 bases and J by 0 bases, with 10 bases between them. CDR3 protein: CASSSTGGSGANVLTF. The CDR3, as DNA: TGCGCCAGCAGCTCCACCGGGGGCTCTGGGGCCAACGTCCTGACTTTC.

V gene TRBV9 combines with J gene TRBJ2-3; 10 bases fit TRBD2. V trimming: 3 bases; J trimming: 2 bases; junction bases outside the gene matches: 3. The CDR3 covers 15 residues. Germline CDR1 SGDLS, CDR2 YYNGEE. CDR3 nucleotides: TGTGCCAGCAGCGCGCTAGCGGGGGCCACAGATACGCAGTATTTT. Its protein product is CASSALAGATDTQYF.

The J gene is TRBJ1-1, the V gene TRBV2; the match to TRBD1 covers 9 bases. The trim removed 7 bases at V and 5 bases at J, leaving 5 bases unmatched. Germline assignment: CDR1 SNHLY and CDR2 FYNNEI. The CDR3 consists of 13 residues. CDR3 in amino acids: CASTRDRATEAFF. Here the CDR3 DNA reads TGTGCCAGCACAAGGGACAGGGCGACTGAAGCTTTCTTT.

The V call is TRBV7-2, the J call TRBJ2-2, with TRBD1 matching over 9 bases. The CDR3 contains 15 residues. V was clipped by 6 bases and J by 8 bases; unmatched bases: 10. Per the germline V gene, CDR1 is SGHTA and CDR2 is FQGNSA. CDR3 sequence: CASSPGTGRWGELFF. The CDR3, as DNA: TGTGCCAGCAGTCCCGGGACAGGGAGGTGGGGGGAGCTGTTTTTT.

The chain employs TRBV30 and TRBJ1-5; 7 bases line up with TRBD1. There are 13 residues in the CDR3. The germline gives CDR1 GTSNPN, CDR2 SVGIG (reference sequence). V dropped 0 bases and J dropped 5; count of bases not matched to a gene: 1. CDR3: CAWSVTGDQPQHF. The CDR3 region has the DNA TGTGCCTGGAGTGTAACAGGGGATCAGCCCCAGCATTTT.

This rearrangement joins TRBV5-6 to TRBJ1-3, with D perhaps TRBD1 (6 bases). V shed 1 base and J shed 0 bases, with 17 bases lying between them. The CDR3 is 18 amino acids. Germline CDR1 and CDR2: SGHDT and YYEEEE. As DNA, the CDR3 is TGTGCCAGCAGCTTGTTTCTCCCGGACAGCTACTCTGGAAACACCATATATTTT. This codes for CASSLFLPDSYSGNTIYF.

The chain has TRBV5-1 and TRBJ2-2; D might be TRBD2 (6 bases). Germline lookup yields CDR1 SGHRS and CDR2 YFSETQ. The CDR3 covers 16 residues. The V end was cut by 0 bases, the J end by 7 bases, with 16 bases between. CDR3 loop: CASSLGGVETYGELFF. CDR3 coding DNA: TGCGCCAGCAGCTTGGGCGGGGTTGAGACCTACGGGGAGCTGTTTTTT.

V is TRBV29-1 and J is TRBJ2-5; TRBD2 agrees at 11 bases. Germline values: CDR1 SQVTM, CDR2 ANQGSEA. With V trimmed by 6 bases and J by 3 bases, 9 bases remained unmatched. This CDR3 is built from 15 residues. Here the CDR3 reads CSVRPLTSGEETQYF. The CDR3 DNA is TGCAGCGTCCGACCCCTGACTAGCGGGGAAGAGACCCAGTACTTC.

The sample holds one count of this clone. The chain is built from TRBV2 and TRBJ1-2; TRBD1 matches at 8 bases. The CDR3 has 14 amino acids. The V segment lost 4 bases and the J segment 4 bases; nucleotides outside the gene matches: 5. CDR1 is SNHLY, CDR2 FYNNEI, per germline. The CDR3 DNA reads TGTGCCAGCAGTGCCGGACAGGGCGGCTATGGCTACACCTTC. Translation: CASSAGQGGYGYTF.

The rearrangement uses TRBV5-6 and TRBJ1-3; tentatively, D is TRBD1 (6 bases). Germline V lookup: CDR1 SGHDT, CDR2 YYEEEE. The germline V and J ends were trimmed by 7 bases and 2 bases, with 13 bases remaining between them. The CDR3 is 14 amino acids. CDR3 loop: CASGGTFPGNTIYF. CDR3 sequence (DNA): TGTGCCAGCGGGGGCACTTTCCCTGGAAACACCATATATTTT.

The genes are TRBV18 and TRBJ1-2; maybe TRBD1 (6 bases). Per the germline V gene, CDR1 is KGHSH and CDR2 is LQKENI. Trimming removed 1 base at V and 5 bases at J, with 11 bases between. CDR3 length equals 14 residues. The CDR3 bases are TGTGCCAGCTCACCACTAACGACAGGATATGGCTACACCTTC. Translation: CASSPLTTGYGYTF.

This clone was detected only once. The chain has TRBV7-9 and TRBJ1-3; D not resolved. Germline assignment: CDR1 SEHNR and CDR2 FQNEAQ (reference sequence). This CDR3 contains 13 residues. V was clipped by 0 bases and J by 4 bases, with 4 bases between them. CDR3 loop: CASSLALGNTIYF. CDR3 nucleotide sequence: TGTGCCAGCAGCTTAGCACTCGGAAACACCATATATTTT.